This is a list of T cell receptor beta chains from one sample in a study of T-cell reconstitution after alpha-beta-depleted transplantation in children. MiXCR was run by TCRdb on the PCR reads, yielding one entry per CDR3 protein. The sample shows about half a million distinct CDR3 sequences, about 12% of them seen only once. The source material was PBMCs from the stem cell graft donor, sampled from the stem cell graft. The receptors derive from a human donor who donated a stem cell graft to a child with combined immunodeficiency. CDR3s include the opening cysteine and the closing phenylalanine or tryptophan. D genes are given only for firm matches. A row's size may be missing; if present it is once, few, many or a size class.

V gene,D gene,J gene,clone size,CDR3 DNA,CDR3 protein
TRBV6-2/TRBV6-3,NA,TRBJ2-7,few,TGTGCCAGCAGTTACAGCCAGGGGTCCGAGCAGTACTTC,CASSYSQGSEQYF
TRBV20-1,NA,TRBJ1-1,few,TGCAGTGCCGCTATGAACACTGAAGCTTTCTTT,CSAAMNTEAFF
TRBV2,TRBD2,TRBJ2-1,NA,TGTGCCAGCAGGACGAGTACCGGGACTAGACACAATGAGCAGTTCTTC,CASRTSTGTRHNEQFF
TRBV5-6,TRBD1,TRBJ1-4,few,TGTGCCAGCAGCTTAGGGCCGACAGGGGGAAATGAAAAACTGTTTTTT,CASSLGPTGGNEKLFF
TRBV6-5,NA,TRBJ2-5,many,TGTGCCAGCAGTTCCCCCCCCGGGACTGCTGAGACCCAGTACTTC,CASSSPPGTAETQYF
TRBV28,NA,TRBJ1-1,NA,TGTGCCAGCAGTCCCCTCGTGAACACTGAAGCTTTCTTT,CASSPLVNTEAFF
TRBV28,TRBD2,TRBJ2-2,few,TGTGCCAGCGGCGGGAGGGGCGTGGCGAACACCGGGGAGCTGTTTTTT,CASGGRGVANTGELFF
TRBV7-6,NA,TRBJ2-7,NA,TGTGCCAGCAGCTTAGCCCCGGAGGGAGCTGGCGAGCAGTACTTC,CASSLAPEGAGEQYF
TRBV15,TRBD2,TRBJ2-1,few,TGTGCCACCAGCAGATTCGGGACTAGCGGGAGGGCCGGGTCCTACAATGAGCAGTTCTTC,CATSRFGTSGRAGSYNEQFF
TRBV10-3,NA,TRBJ2-2,many,TGTGCCATCAGCTTCTTAGGGGAAAACACCGGGGAGCTGTTTTTT,CAISFLGENTGELFF
TRBV7-9,NA,TRBJ2-2,few,TGTGCCAGCAGCTCCTTTAGGACGGATTCGAACACCGGGGAGCTGTTTTTT,CASSSFRTDSNTGELFF
TRBV20-1,NA,TRBJ1-4,many,TGCAGTGCTAGAGACCCATGGGGGTCTAATGAAAAACTGTTTTTT,CSARDPWGSNEKLFF
TRBV24-1,NA,TRBJ2-7,few,TGTGCCACCAGCCTGGGTTTTGGCTTCGAGCAGTACTTC,CATSLGFGFEQYF
TRBV7-9,NA,TRBJ2-4,few,TGTGCCAGCAGCTTAGAGGTTTTAGGGGCCAAAAACATTCAGTACTTC,CASSLEVLGAKNIQYF
TRBV10-3,TRBD2,TRBJ2-5,NA,TGTGCCATCAGTGATTTCTACGGGACTAGCGGATTATTGGGGACCCAGTACTTC,CAISDFYGTSGLLGTQYF
TRBV12-3/TRBV12-4,NA,TRBJ2-1,NA,TGTGCCAGCAGTCCCCCGGGACTCGTGGTGGGGGAGGAGCAGTTCTTC,CASSPPGLVVGEEQFF
TRBV15,NA,TRBJ2-2,few,TGTGCCACCAGCAGAGATCGTAGGCGGCCGAACACCGGGGAGCTGTTTTTT,CATSRDRRRPNTGELFF
TRBV2,TRBD2,TRBJ2-1,NA,TGTGCCAGCAGTGCCCTAGCGGGAGAGTACAATGAGCAGTTCTTC,CASSALAGEYNEQFF
TRBV10-2,NA,TRBJ1-1,NA,TGCGCCAGCAACGTTCTTAATCAGGGACTACTAAAAGCTTTCTTT,CASNVLNQGLLKAFF
TRBV9,NA,TRBJ1-3,NA,TGTGCCAGCAGCGTAGTGAGCGCGAGCTCTGGAAACACCATATATTTT,CASSVVSASSGNTIYF
TRBV9,NA,TRBJ2-5,NA,TGTGCCAGCAGCCCAGAGGGAGCGGGCAAAGAGACCCAGTACTTC,CASSPEGAGKETQYF
TRBV7-8,NA,TRBJ2-3,many,TGTGCCAGCAGCCCCCGGCGGAGCCTCACAGATACGCAGTATTTT,CASSPRRSLTDTQYF
TRBV19,TRBD1,TRBJ1-1,few,TGTGCCAGTAGTATGGGGACAGGGGGTGAAGCTTTCTTT,CASSMGTGGEAFF
TRBV4-3,TRBD2,TRBJ2-1,NA,TGCGCCAGCAGCCAAGATGGACGGACTAGCACCTATGAGCAGTTCTTC,CASSQDGRTSTYEQFF
TRBV5-1,NA,TRBJ1-4,NA,TGCGCCAGCAGCCCGCGCCTTAGGGCATGGGATGAAAAACTGTTTTTT,CASSPRLRAWDEKLFF
TRBV4-3,NA,TRBJ2-1,many,TGCGCCAGCAGCCAAGATCATTGGGGCCATGAGCAGTTCTTC,CASSQDHWGHEQFF
TRBV20-1,NA,TRBJ1-6,NA,TGCAGTGCTCGTGAGGGGCCTGGTTCACCCCTCCACTTT,CSAREGPGSPLHF
TRBV12-3/TRBV12-4,TRBD2,TRBJ2-2,NA,TGTGCCAGCAGTTTGGGACTAGTGGCCGGGGAGCTGTTTTTT,CASSLGLVAGELFF
TRBV5-1,TRBD1,TRBJ1-6,NA,TGCGCCAGCAGTCCTGACAGGGCTGTTTCTTCACCCCTCCACTTT,CASSPDRAVSSPLHF
TRBV6-5,NA,TRBJ1-2,few,TGTGCCAGCAGTTACCGGGGCGCAGGGAGACCTGGCTACACCTTC,CASSYRGAGRPGYTF
TRBV28,NA,TRBJ2-1,many,TGTGCCAGCAGTCCTCGGGACGGCTCCTACAATGAGCAGTTCTTC,CASSPRDGSYNEQFF
TRBV12-3/TRBV12-4,NA,TRBJ1-1,NA,TGTGCCAGCAGTTTATTGCAGGGGAGGGCTGAAGCTTTCTTT,CASSLLQGRAEAFF
TRBV6-2/TRBV6-3,NA,TRBJ2-1,many,TGTGCCAGCAGTTACGGCCAGGGGTTCTACAATGAGCAGTTCTTC,CASSYGQGFYNEQFF
TRBV27,NA,TRBJ2-7,NA,TGTGCCAGCAGTGGGGACGGAGCCTACGAGCAGTACTTC,CASSGDGAYEQYF
TRBV5-1,NA,TRBJ2-4,few,TGCGCCAGCGGCCTGAGAGGGGGAAACATTCAGTACTTC,CASGLRGGNIQYF
TRBV7-9,NA,TRBJ1-2,few,TGTGCCAGCCACAGCCTATATGGCTACACCTTC,CASHSLYGYTF
TRBV29-1,NA,TRBJ1-1,few,TGCAGCGCCTCCTGGACGGTGAACACTGAAGCTTTCTTT,CSASWTVNTEAFF
TRBV4-3,TRBD1,TRBJ2-7,NA,TGCGCCAGCAGCCAAGAATCAACCTGGGACAGCTACGAGCAGTACTTC,CASSQESTWDSYEQYF
TRBV7-9,NA,TRBJ2-7,NA,TGTGCCAGCAGCTTAACGGGGGCCCTCTACGAGCAGTACTTC,CASSLTGALYEQYF
TRBV5-5,TRBD2,TRBJ2-7,many,TGTGCCAGCAGCTTGGCTCTCCTAGCGGGAGGGCCCTACGAGCAGTACTTC,CASSLALLAGGPYEQYF
TRBV3-1,NA,TRBJ2-3,few,TGTGCCAGCAGGAACGACAGCACAGATACGCAGTATTTT,CASRNDSTDTQYF
TRBV18,TRBD2,TRBJ2-7,once,TGTGCCAGCTCACTGGGGCTAGCGGGAGGTTCCCTCTACGAGCAGTACTTC,CASSLGLAGGSLYEQYF
TRBV9,NA,TRBJ2-5,NA,TGTGCCAGCAGCGTCGGGAACGGCCCCCAAGAGACCCAGTACTTC,CASSVGNGPQETQYF
TRBV11-1,TRBD1,TRBJ2-5,NA,TGTGCCAGCAGCCCAAGGGGGACAGTAAAAGAGACCCAGTACTTC,CASSPRGTVKETQYF
TRBV12-3/TRBV12-4,NA,TRBJ2-3,few,TGTGCCAGCAGTTCCCCACCATCCGGGGCTAGCACAGATACGCAGTATTTT,CASSSPPSGASTDTQYF
TRBV5-1,TRBD2,TRBJ2-5,few,TGCGCCAGCAGCTTCACCGGGAGGAACCAAGAGACCCAGTACTTC,CASSFTGRNQETQYF
TRBV6-4,NA,TRBJ2-3,NA,TGTGCCAGCAGTGACGGGGGTGATCTCACAGATACGCAGTATTTT,CASSDGGDLTDTQYF
TRBV29-1,NA,TRBJ2-1,few,TGCAGCGTTGCCTCGGGACCAGGGGACTCCTACAATGAGCAGTTCTTC,CSVASGPGDSYNEQFF
TRBV12-3/TRBV12-4,NA,TRBJ2-1,many,TGTGCCAGCAGTTTAAATGGACAGCCAAGCCCCTACAATGAGCAGTTCTTC,CASSLNGQPSPYNEQFF
TRBV5-1,NA,TRBJ1-3,many,TGCGCCAGCAGCTTGGTGTCAGACTCTGGAAACACCATATATTTT,CASSLVSDSGNTIYF
TRBV9,NA,TRBJ1-3,NA,TGTGCCAGCAGCATAACAGAATCACGAAACACCATATATTTT,CASSITESRNTIYF
TRBV12-3/TRBV12-4,TRBD2,TRBJ2-1,many,TGTGCCAGCAGTGGGGACTACCCAGGAGACGCCTACAATGAGCAGTTCTTC,CASSGDYPGDAYNEQFF